This T cell receptor beta chain was profiled in a study of T cell responses to AZD1222 COVID-19 vaccine. The assay was immunoSEQ multiplex PCR, and TCRdb's table has in-frame clones only and misses some. The data hold 150,000 to 200,000 clones, with about nine tenths observed a single time. The CDR3 sequence is 14 residues long. The germline gives CDR1 SGHDT, CDR2 YYEEEE. Germline trimming cut 4 bases from V and 7 bases from J; bases unmatched to any gene: 9. The source of this sequence is an adult in good health. The sample was peripheral blood, taken on day 0 of AZD1222 vaccination. The rearrangement joins TRBV5-6 to TRBJ1-2, with 8 bases that match TRBD1. DNA of the CDR3: TGTGCCAGCAGCGTCCGACAGGGGACAAGTGGCTACACCTTC. Amino acid sequence: CASSVRQGTSGYTF.